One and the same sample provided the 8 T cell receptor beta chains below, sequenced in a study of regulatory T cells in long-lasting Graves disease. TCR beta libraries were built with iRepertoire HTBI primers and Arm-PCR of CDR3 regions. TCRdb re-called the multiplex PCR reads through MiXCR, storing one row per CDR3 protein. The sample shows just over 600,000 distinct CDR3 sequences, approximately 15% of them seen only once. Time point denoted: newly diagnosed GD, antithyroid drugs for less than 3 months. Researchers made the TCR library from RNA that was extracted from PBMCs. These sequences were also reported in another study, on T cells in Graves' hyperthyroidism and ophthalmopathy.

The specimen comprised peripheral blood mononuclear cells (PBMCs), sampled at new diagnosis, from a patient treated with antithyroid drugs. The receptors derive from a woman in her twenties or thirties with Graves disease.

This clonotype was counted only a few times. The CDR3 DNA follows: TGTGCCAGCAGCGTTGGGACTAGCGGGATCTCAGAGACCCAGTACTTC. It translates to CASSVGTSGISETQYF. The chain combines TRBV9 with TRBJ2-5; 13 bases are shared with TRBD2. CDR1 and CDR2 from the germline V gene are SGDLS and YYNGEE. The CDR3 extends over 16 amino acids. Trimming cost V 2 bases and J 4 bases; bases outside gene matches: 5. Filled out from reference TRBV9 and TRBJ2-5, the complete variable domain reads DSGVTQTPKHLITATGQRVTLRCSPRSGDLSVYWYQQSLDQGLQFLIQYYNGEERAKGNILERFSAQQFPDLHSELNLSSLELGDSALYFCASSVGTSGISETQYFGPGTRLLVL.

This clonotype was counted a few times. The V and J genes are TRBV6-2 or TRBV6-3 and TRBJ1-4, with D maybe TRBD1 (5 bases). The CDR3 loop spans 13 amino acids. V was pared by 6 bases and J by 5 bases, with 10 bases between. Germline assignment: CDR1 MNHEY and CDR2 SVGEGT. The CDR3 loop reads CASRFGGNEKLFF. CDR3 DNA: TGTGCCAGCAGGTTCGGGGGGAATGAAAAACTGTTTTTT.

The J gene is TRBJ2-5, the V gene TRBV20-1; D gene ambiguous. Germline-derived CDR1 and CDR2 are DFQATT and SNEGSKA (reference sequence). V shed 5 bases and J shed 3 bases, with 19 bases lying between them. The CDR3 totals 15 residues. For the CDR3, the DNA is TGCAGTGCTCGAACCTGGAGTAGCATGAAAGAGACCCAGTACTTC. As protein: CSARTWSSMKETQYF.

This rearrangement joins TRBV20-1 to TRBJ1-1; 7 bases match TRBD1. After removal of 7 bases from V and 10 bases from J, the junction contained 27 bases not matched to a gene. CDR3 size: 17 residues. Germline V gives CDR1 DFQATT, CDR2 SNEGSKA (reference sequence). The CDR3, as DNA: TGCAGTGTAGAGGCCGAGGGGGCAGGACGAAGAGGAGAGGCAGCTTTCTTT. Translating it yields CSVEAEGAGRRGEAAFF.

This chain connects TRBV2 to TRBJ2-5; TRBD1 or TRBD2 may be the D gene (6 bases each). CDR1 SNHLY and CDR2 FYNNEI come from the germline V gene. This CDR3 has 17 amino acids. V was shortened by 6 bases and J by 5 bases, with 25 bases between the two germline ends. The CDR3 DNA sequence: TGTGCCAGCAGAAACCCACAGGGACTGATCGGCAGTGAGACCCAGTACTTC. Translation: CASRNPQGLIGSETQYF.

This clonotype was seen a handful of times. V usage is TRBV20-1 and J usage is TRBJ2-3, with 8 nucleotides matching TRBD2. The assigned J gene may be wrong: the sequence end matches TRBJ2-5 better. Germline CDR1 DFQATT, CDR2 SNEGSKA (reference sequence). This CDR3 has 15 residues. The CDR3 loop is CSARDWREVEETQYF. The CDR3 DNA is TGCAGTGCTAGAGATTGGCGGGAGGTGGAGGAGACCCAGTACTTC.

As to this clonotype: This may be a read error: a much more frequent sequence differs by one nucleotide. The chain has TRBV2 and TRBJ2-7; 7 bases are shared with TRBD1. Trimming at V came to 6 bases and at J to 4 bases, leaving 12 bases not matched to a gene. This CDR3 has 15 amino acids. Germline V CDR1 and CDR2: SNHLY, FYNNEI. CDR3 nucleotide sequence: TGTGCCAGCAGCGCAGAGAGACAGGGACCTTACGAGCAGTACTTC. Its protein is CASSAERQGPYEQYF.

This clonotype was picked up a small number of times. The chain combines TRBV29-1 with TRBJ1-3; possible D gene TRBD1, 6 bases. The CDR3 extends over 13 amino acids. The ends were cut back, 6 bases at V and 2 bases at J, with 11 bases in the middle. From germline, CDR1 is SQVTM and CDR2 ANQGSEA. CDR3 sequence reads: CSVGTGPGNTIYF. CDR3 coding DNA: TGCAGCGTCGGAACAGGGCCTGGAAACACCATATATTTT.